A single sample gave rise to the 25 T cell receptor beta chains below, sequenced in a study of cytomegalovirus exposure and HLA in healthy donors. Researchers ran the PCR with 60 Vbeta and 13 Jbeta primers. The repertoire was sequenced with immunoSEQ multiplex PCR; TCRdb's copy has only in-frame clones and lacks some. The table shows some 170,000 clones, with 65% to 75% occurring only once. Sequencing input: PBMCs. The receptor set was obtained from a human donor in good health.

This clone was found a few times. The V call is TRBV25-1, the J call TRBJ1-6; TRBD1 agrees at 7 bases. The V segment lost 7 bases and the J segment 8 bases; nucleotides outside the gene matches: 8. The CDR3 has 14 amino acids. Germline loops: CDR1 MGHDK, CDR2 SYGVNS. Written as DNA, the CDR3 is TGTGCCAGCACCACGACAGGGAGAGATTCACCCCTCCACTTT. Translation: CASTTTGRDSPLHF.

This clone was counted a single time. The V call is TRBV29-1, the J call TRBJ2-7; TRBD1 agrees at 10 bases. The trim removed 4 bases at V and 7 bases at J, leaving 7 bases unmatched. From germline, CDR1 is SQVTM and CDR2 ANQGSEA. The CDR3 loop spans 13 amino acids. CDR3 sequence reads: CSVVRTGGREQYF. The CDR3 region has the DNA TGCAGCGTTGTAAGGACAGGGGGGCGAGAGCAGTACTTC.

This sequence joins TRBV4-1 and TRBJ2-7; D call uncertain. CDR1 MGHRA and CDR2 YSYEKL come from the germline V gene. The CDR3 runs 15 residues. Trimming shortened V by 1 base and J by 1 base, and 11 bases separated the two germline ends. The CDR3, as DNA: TGCGCCAGCAGCCAAGGGGCCGTGATATCCTACGAGCAGTACTTC. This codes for CASSQGAVISYEQYF.

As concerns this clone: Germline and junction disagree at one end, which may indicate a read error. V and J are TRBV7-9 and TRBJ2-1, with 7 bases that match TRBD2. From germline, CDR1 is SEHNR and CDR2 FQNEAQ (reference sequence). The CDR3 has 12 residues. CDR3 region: CASSSLGLAAVF. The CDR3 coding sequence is TGTGCCAGCAGCTCTCTAGGGCTAGCGGCCGTCTTC.

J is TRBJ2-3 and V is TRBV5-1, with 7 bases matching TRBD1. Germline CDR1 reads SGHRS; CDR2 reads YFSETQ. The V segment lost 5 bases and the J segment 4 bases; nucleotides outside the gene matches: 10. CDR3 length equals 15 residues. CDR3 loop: CASRARDRVPDTQYF. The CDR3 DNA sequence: TGCGCCAGCAGGGCAAGAGACAGGGTCCCAGATACGCAGTATTTT.

For the CDR3, the DNA is TGTGCCAGCAGCTTGGGTCTAGCGGGGGGCTACAATGAGCAGTTCTTC. Encoded protein: CASSLGLAGGYNEQFF. The rearrangement links TRBV5-4 to TRBJ2-1; 11 bases line up with TRBD2. The ends lost 0 bases at V and 3 bases at J; junction bases unmatched: 2. This CDR3 region has 16 residues. Germline V CDR1 and CDR2: SGHNT, YYREEE (reference sequence).

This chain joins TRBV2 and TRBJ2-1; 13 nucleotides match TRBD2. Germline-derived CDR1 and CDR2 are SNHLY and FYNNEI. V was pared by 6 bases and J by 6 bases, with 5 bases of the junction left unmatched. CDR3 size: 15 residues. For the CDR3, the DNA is TGTGCCAGCAGCCCTACTAGCGGGGGGGCCAATGAGCAGTTCTTC. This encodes CASSPTSGGANEQFF.

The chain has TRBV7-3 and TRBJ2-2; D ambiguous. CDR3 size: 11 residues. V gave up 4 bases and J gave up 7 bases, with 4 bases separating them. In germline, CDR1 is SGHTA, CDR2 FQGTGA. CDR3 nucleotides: TGTGCCAGCAGCTCGGGCGGGGAGCTGTTTTTT. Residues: CASSSGGELFF.

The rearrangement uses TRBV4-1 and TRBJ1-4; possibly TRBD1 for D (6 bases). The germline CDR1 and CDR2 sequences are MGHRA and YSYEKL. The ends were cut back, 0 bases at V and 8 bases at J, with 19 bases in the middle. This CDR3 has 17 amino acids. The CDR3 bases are TGCGCCAGCAGCCAAGAGCGGGCGCGGACAGTCCCAGAAAAACTGTTTTTT. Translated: CASSQERARTVPEKLFF.

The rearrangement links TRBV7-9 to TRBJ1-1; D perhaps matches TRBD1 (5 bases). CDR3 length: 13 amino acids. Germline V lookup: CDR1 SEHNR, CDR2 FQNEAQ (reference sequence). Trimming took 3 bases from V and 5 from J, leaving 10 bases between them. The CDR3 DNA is TGTGCCAGCAGCTTTGGGCCAGGGACTGAAGCTTTCTTT. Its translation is CASSFGPGTEAFF.

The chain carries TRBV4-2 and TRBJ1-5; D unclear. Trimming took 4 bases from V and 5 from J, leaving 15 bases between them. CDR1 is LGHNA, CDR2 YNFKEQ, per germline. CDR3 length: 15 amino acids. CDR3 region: CASSPRRTVDQPQHF. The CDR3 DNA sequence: TGTGCCAGCAGCCCTCGGAGGACGGTAGATCAGCCCCAGCATTTT.

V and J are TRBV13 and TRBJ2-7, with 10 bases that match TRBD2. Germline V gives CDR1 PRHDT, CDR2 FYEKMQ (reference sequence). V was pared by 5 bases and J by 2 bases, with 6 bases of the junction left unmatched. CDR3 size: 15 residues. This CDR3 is CASSPPSGGTYEQYF. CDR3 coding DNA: TGTGCCAGCAGCCCCCCTAGCGGGGGCACCTACGAGCAGTACTTC.

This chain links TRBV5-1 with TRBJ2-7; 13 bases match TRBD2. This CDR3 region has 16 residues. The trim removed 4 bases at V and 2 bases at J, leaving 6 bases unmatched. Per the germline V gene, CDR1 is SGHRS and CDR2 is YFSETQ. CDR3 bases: TGCGCCAGCAGCCGTTCGACTAGCGGGGGGACCTACGAGCAGTACTTC. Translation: CASSRSTSGGTYEQYF.

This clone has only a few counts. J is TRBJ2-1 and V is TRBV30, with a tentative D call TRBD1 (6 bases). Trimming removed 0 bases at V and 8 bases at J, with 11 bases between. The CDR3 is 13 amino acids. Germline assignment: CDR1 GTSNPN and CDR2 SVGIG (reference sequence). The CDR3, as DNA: TGTGCCTGGAGTGTTTTCAGGGGATATGAGCAGTTCTTC. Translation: CAWSVFRGYEQFF.

In DNA form, the CDR3 reads TGTGCCAGCTCACGCCAGGTTCAAGAGACCCAGTACTTC. As protein: CASSRQVQETQYF. The chain has TRBV18 and TRBJ2-5; no clear D. This CDR3 contains 13 residues. V lost 4 bases to trimming and J lost 2 bases, with 8 bases between them. Germline CDR1 KGHSH, CDR2 LQKENI.

The CDR3 DNA reads TGTGCCAGCAGCCCCGGGACAGCCAACACAGATACGCAGTATTTT. This sequence encodes CASSPGTANTDTQYF. The genes are TRBV7-3 and TRBJ2-3, with 7 bases fitting TRBD1. Germline-derived CDR1 and CDR2 are SGHTA and FQGTGA. After removal of 5 bases from V and 2 bases from J, the junction contained 7 bases not matched to a gene. The CDR3 contains 15 residues.

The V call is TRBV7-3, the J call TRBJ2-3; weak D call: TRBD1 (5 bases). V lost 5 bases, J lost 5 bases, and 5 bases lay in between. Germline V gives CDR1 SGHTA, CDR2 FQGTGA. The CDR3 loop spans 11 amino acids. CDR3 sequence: CASSTGDTQYF. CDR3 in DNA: TGTGCCAGCAGCACAGGAGATACGCAGTATTTT.

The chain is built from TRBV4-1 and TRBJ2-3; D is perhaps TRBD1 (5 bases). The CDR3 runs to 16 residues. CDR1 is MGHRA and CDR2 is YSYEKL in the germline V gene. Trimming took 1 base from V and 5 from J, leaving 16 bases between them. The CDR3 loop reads CASSQASSGQGDTQYF. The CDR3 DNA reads TGCGCCAGCAGCCAAGCCTCCTCAGGGCAGGGAGATACGCAGTATTTT.

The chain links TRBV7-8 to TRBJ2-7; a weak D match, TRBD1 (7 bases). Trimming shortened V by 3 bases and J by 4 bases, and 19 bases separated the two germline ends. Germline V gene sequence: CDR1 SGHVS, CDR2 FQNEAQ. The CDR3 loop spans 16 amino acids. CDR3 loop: CASSLRDSPLGYEQYF. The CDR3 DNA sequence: TGTGCCAGCAGCTTGCGGGACAGCCCCCTGGGTTACGAGCAGTACTTC.

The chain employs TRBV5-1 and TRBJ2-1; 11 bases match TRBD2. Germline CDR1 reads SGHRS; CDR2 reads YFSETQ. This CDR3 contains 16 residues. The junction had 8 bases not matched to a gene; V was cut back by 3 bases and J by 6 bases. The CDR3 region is CASSSTGTSGVNEQFF. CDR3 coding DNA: TGCGCCAGCAGCTCAACCGGGACTAGCGGTGTCAATGAGCAGTTCTTC.

Here the CDR3 reads CASSDTGQGPGGYTF. CDR3 nucleotide sequence: TGTGCCAGCAGTGACACGGGACAGGGACCCGGCGGCTACACCTTC. The chain combines TRBV2 with TRBJ1-2; 9 nucleotides align to TRBD1. From germline, CDR1 is SNHLY and CDR2 FYNNEI. The ends lost 3 bases at V and 8 bases at J; junction bases unmatched: 10. The CDR3 spans 15 residues.

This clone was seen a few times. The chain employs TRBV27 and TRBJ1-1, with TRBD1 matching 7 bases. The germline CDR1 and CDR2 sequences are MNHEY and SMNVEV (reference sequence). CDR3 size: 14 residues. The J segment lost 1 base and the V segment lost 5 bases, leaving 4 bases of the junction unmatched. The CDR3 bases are TGTGCCAGCAGTCCGCGGACAGGGAACACTGAAGCTTTCTTT. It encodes CASSPRTGNTEAFF.

CDR3 residues: CASSLAASGQINYGYTF. The CDR3 bases are TGTGCCAGCAGCTTAGCTGCATCAGGACAGATTAACTATGGCTACACCTTC. The chain employs TRBV7-6 and TRBJ1-2, with a possible D match to TRBD1 (6 bases). V lost 0 bases and J 1 base, leaving 15 bases between the germline ends. The CDR3 runs 17 residues. Germline lookup yields CDR1 SGHVS and CDR2 FNYEAQ.

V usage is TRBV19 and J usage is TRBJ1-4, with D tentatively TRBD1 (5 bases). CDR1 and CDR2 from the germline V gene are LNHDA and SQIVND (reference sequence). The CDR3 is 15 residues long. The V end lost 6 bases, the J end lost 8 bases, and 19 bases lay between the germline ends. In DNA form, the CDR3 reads TGTGCCAGTAGCCGTCTACGGGGGATTAGGGAAAAACTGTTTTTT. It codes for CASSRLRGIREKLFF.

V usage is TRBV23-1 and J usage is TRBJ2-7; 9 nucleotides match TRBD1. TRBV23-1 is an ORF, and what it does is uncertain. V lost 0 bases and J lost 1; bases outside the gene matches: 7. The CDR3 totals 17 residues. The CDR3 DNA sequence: TGCGCCAGCAGTCAATCGCCAGACAGGGGGAAATCCTACGAGCAGTACTTC. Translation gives CASSQSPDRGKSYEQYF.